A single sample is the source of the 3 T cell receptor beta chains below, sequenced in a study of T cells in Graves' hyperthyroidism and ophthalmopathy. RNA transcripts were the template for amplifying TCR beta CDR3 regions. A set of HTBI primers served as the primers for a first-round RT-PCR of the TCR CDR3. TCRdb passed the multiplex PCR reads through MiXCR, listing each CDR3 protein once. The repertoire holds hundreds of thousands of distinct CDR3 sequences, with over 15% as singletons. The sequenced sample consisted of blood. The receptors originated from a woman between 50 and 59 years old with Graves' hyperthyroidism that later progressed to Graves' ophthalmopathy.

This clonotype was counted only a few times. CDR3 sequence reads: CASSLPGPTRYEQYF. Here the CDR3 DNA reads TGTGCCAGCAGCTTGCCTGGGCCCACACGTTACGAGCAGTACTTC. The chain combines TRBV7-9 with TRBJ2-7; no firm D call. This CDR3 has 15 residues. V was cut by 3 bases and J by 4 bases, with 16 bases left in between. CDR1 is SEHNR, CDR2 FQNEAQ, per germline (reference sequence).

This clonotype came up many times. This chain connects TRBV11-2 to TRBJ1-1, with D tentatively TRBD1 (6 bases). Trimming shortened V by 3 bases and J by 6 bases, and 11 bases separated the two germline ends. The germline gives CDR1 SGHAT, CDR2 FQNNGV. CDR3 size: 13 residues. CDR3 residues: CASSFLRGAEAFF. The CDR3 DNA reads as TGTGCCAGCAGCTTTCTCAGGGGCGCTGAAGCTTTCTTT.

In this sample, this clonotype turned up many times. The V gene is TRBV5-8, the J gene TRBJ2-7; D is ambiguous. V lost 0 bases and J lost 2, with 9 bases in between. CDR3 length: 14 amino acids. The germline V gene has CDR1 SGHTS and CDR2 YDEGEE. This CDR3 reads CASSLDLRAYEQYF. The DNA for the CDR3 is TGTGCCAGCAGCTTGGACCTACGAGCCTACGAGCAGTACTTC.